This TCR beta chain was identified during a study of response to subunit inactivated influenza vaccine (dated by TCRdb to about 2018). Concerning the study at large: Deep quantitative T cell receptor repertoire profiling was used in the study to track responses to a trivalent subunit inactivated influenza vaccine.

The receptor library was made with RT-PCR. TCRdb names Illumina HiSeq 2500 as the instrument used. The public reads were run again by TCRdb, first through fastp at Q25 and then through MiXCR, and only productive beta chains were kept. For every CDR3 protein sequence, its rows merge into one entry that carries the most common genes and DNA. Within this sample are around 490,000 distinct CDR3 sequences, with around 8% of them counted one time only. The ten top clones hold 10% to 15% of the sample. CDR1 and CDR2 were assigned from the germline V gene as SGHVS and FQNEAQ. The CDR3 runs 13 residues from the cysteine to the phenylalanine. CDR3 DNA is the only sequence kept; it has 39 bases, read in frame from the first base. At the junction V is shortened by 5 bases and J by 3 bases; bases outside the gene matches: 1. This clonotype was observed a handful of times. Its antigen remains unidentified. The record has no base qualities; no much larger clone is one base away.

Study-wide conclusions, independent of this receptor: According to the authors, only a limited number of new T cells may be recruited by each seasonal influenza vaccination.

The TCR was taken from a man between 50 and 70 years old who received an inactivated influenza vaccine. Donor details come from another sample of the same person, matched by shared clones. Sequencing used PBMCs from blood, obtained roughly 24 months after vaccination. The rearrangement combines TRBV7-8 with TRBJ1-3; TRBD1 fits 7 bases in the junction. The bases are TGTGCCAGCAGCACAGGGGATGGAAACACCATATATTTT. This sequence encodes CASSTGDGNTIYF.